The next 22 T cell receptor beta chains were all read from a single sample in a study of CD8+ T cells in alopecia areata. Documented treatment: oral pan-JAK inhibitor, 5-10 mg twice daily. Reverse transcribed after extraction, RNA yielded cDNA as the sequencing template. Sequencing was performed with immunoSEQ multiplex PCR; in TCRdb, only in-frame clones are kept and a portion is missing. The data hold roughly 64,000 clones, with roughly 50% observed a single time. Specimen: CD8+ T cells sorted from blood, collected at roughly week 36, from a patient treated with tofacitinib. Receptors originate from a human donor with alopecia areata.

This rearrangement joins TRBV7-2 to TRBJ2-1; 13 bases agree with TRBD2. Per the germline V gene, CDR1 is SGHTA and CDR2 is FQGNSA. Losses at the gene ends were 5 bases for V and 10 bases for J; bases not matched to a gene: 8. The CDR3 has 15 residues. This CDR3 reads CASSPGTSGTWEQFF. Written as DNA, the CDR3 is TGTGCCAGCAGCCCCGGGACTAGCGGGACCTGGGAGCAGTTCTTC.

The chain uses TRBV15 and TRBJ2-7; 8 positions match TRBD2. The CDR3 consists of 16 residues. The germline gives CDR1 LNHNV, CDR2 YYDKDF (reference sequence). With 0 bases clipped from V and 5 bases from J, the junction kept 9 bases outside the gene matches. CDR3 sequence reads: CATSRDKIAGYDEQYF. CDR3 DNA: TGTGCCACCAGCAGAGACAAGATAGCGGGATACGACGAGCAGTACTTC.

For the CDR3, the DNA is TGTGCCAGCAGCTTAAGGTCGGGTCGGGAGGTCCCAAGGGAGCAGTACTTC. Translated, it gives CASSLRSGREVPREQYF. The V call is TRBV7-2, the J call TRBJ2-7; TRBD2 agrees at 7 bases. V lost 2 bases, J lost 7 bases, and 17 bases stayed unmatched. CDR1 and CDR2 (germline): SGHTA, FQGNSA. The CDR3 has 17 amino acids.

This clone has a handful of counts. The V and J genes are TRBV7-8 and TRBJ2-3, with D possibly being TRBD2 (6 bases). Trimming took off 4 bases at V and 1 base at J, with 15 bases between the two ends. The CDR3 is 16 amino acids. Germline-derived CDR1 and CDR2 are SGHVS and FQNEAQ. The CDR3: CASSSVGTGGTDTQYF. The CDR3 bases are TGTGCCAGCAGCTCCGTCGGGACGGGAGGCACAGATACGCAGTATTTT.

J is TRBJ2-7 and V is TRBV6-5; D uncertain. This CDR3 spans 13 amino acids. V was cut by 4 bases and J by 5 bases, with 12 bases left in between. Germline CDR1 and CDR2: MNHEY and SVGAGI. CDR3 sequence reads: CASSSHSRDEQYF. In DNA, the CDR3 is TGTGCCAGCAGTTCCCACTCTAGGGACGAGCAGTACTTC.

This clone is labeled as medium-sized. The V gene is TRBV7-6, the J gene TRBJ2-1; D remains ambiguous. The ends were cut back, 4 bases at V and 9 bases at J, with 7 bases in the middle. Germline CDR1 reads SGHVS; CDR2 reads FNYEAQ. The CDR3 totals 11 residues. The DNA of the CDR3 is TGTGCCAGCAGCTCAATGAGTGAGCAGTTCTTC. Its protein is CASSSMSEQFF.

The gene calls are TRBV5-1 and TRBJ1-1; D remains unclear. The ends were cut back, 2 bases at V and 2 bases at J, with 13 bases in the middle. The CDR3 length is 15 residues. The germline gives CDR1 SGHRS, CDR2 YFSETQ. In nucleotides, the CDR3 is TGCGCCAGCAGCTTAGAGTTGGGCCCAAACACTGAAGCTTTCTTT. It translates to CASSLELGPNTEAFF. Drawing the rest from reference TRBV5-1 and TRBJ1-1, the complete variable domain is KAGVTQTPRYLIKTRGQQVTLSCSPISGHRSVSWYQQTPGQGLQFLFEYFSETQRNKGNFPGRFSGRQFSNSRSEMNVSTLELGDSALYLCASSLELGPNTEAFFGQGTRLTVV.

This clone was seen only once. V usage is TRBV9 and J usage is TRBJ1-2; 7 positions match TRBD1. Germline V gene lookup returns CDR1 SGDLS and CDR2 YYNGEE. The V and J ends lost 5 bases and 2 bases, in that order; junction bases with no gene match: 6. This CDR3 comprises 14 residues. The CDR3 is CASSDTGANYGYTF. The CDR3 nucleotides read TGTGCCAGCAGTGATACAGGGGCCAACTATGGCTACACCTTC.

The chain carries TRBV29-1 and TRBJ2-1, with D perhaps assigned TRBD1 or TRBD2 (5 bases each). The CDR3 runs 12 residues. Germline V gene sequence: CDR1 SQVTM, CDR2 ANQGSEA. Trimming shortened V by 6 bases and J by 5 bases, and 11 bases separated the two germline ends. CDR3 sequence reads: CSVARDDNEQFF. For the CDR3, the DNA is TGCAGCGTGGCCAGGGACGACAATGAGCAGTTCTTC.

The chain has TRBV7-9 and TRBJ2-7; 7 nucleotides line up with TRBD2. Germline V gives CDR1 SEHNR, CDR2 FQNEAQ (reference sequence). The CDR3 covers 13 residues. With 4 bases clipped from V and 7 bases from J, the junction kept 7 bases outside the gene matches. The CDR3 DNA reads TGTGCCAGCAGCTCATTACTAGCGTGGGAGCAGTACTTC. It specifies CASSSLLAWEQYF.

The CDR3 DNA reads as TGTGCCAGCTCGGGCCGTCCTCCCGACTATGGCTACACCTTC. Its protein is CASSGRPPDYGYTF. V gene TRBV27 combines with J gene TRBJ1-2; D remains unclear. Trimming removed 8 bases from V and 3 bases from J, with 16 bases in between. In germline, CDR1 is MNHEY, CDR2 SMNVEV (reference sequence). This CDR3 contains 14 residues.

This clone showed up many times. The chain recombines TRBV6-6 with TRBJ2-1, with D hard to call. Germline V lookup: CDR1 MNHNY, CDR2 SVGAGI (reference sequence). The CDR3 is made up of 11 amino acids. V was pared by 6 bases and J by 8 bases, with 8 bases between. CDR3: CASSLSYEQFF. Written as DNA, the CDR3 is TGTGCCAGCAGCCTTTCGTATGAGCAGTTCTTC.

The chain carries TRBV25-1 and TRBJ1-2, with 10 bases that match TRBD1. Germline lookup yields CDR1 MGHDK and CDR2 SYGVNS. With V trimmed by 6 bases and J by 6 bases, 7 bases remained unmatched. The CDR3 is made up of 14 amino acids. CDR3 bases: TGTGCCAGCAGGGGTGGGACAGGGGAGGATGGCTACACCTTC. It specifies CASRGGTGEDGYTF.

Only one count was recorded for this clone. V is TRBV5-4 and J is TRBJ2-7, with 9 bases that match TRBD1. The V segment lost 0 bases and the J segment 2 bases; nucleotides outside the gene matches: 0. The CDR3 is 14 residues long. The germline CDR1 and CDR2 sequences are SGHNT and YYREEE (reference sequence). The CDR3 sequence is CASSLGQGAYEQYF. CDR3 bases: TGTGCCAGCAGCTTGGGACAGGGGGCCTACGAGCAGTACTTC.

The J gene is TRBJ1-1, the V gene TRBV13; TRBD1 aligns across 9 bases. Germline V gene data show CDR1 as PRHDT and CDR2 as FYEKMQ (reference sequence). The CDR3 runs 14 residues. Unmatched junction bases numbered 6, after V lost 5 bases and J lost 5 bases. CDR3 nucleotide sequence: TGTGCCAGCAGCCCGAGACAGGGGGGAACTGAAGCTTTCTTT. Translated, it gives CASSPRQGGTEAFF.

This clone was detected once. This chain connects TRBV4-1 to TRBJ1-5; D gene unclear. Germline V gene sequence: CDR1 MGHRA, CDR2 YSYEKL. The CDR3 is made up of 13 amino acids. The V and J ends lost 4 bases and 7 bases respectively, with 11 bases between them. CDR3: CASSPTREQPQHF. The CDR3 coding sequence is TGCGCCAGCAGCCCTACAAGGGAGCAGCCCCAGCATTTT.

The CDR3 DNA is TGTGCCAGCAGTGAAGTGGGCGACTTACCGCAGACCCAGTACTTC. It codes for CASSEVGDLPQTQYF. This sequence joins TRBV2 and TRBJ2-5; D is unresolved. The CDR3 sequence is 15 residues long. Germline assignment: CDR1 SNHLY and CDR2 FYNNEI. Trimming stripped 1 base from V and 6 bases from J, with 15 bases between.

This chain connects TRBV6-1 to TRBJ2-7; a possible D gene is TRBD1 (6 bases). The germline V and J ends were trimmed by 8 bases and 5 bases, with 16 bases remaining between them. The germline V gene has CDR1 MNHNS and CDR2 SASEGT. This CDR3 has 13 amino acids. CDR3 DNA: TGTGCCAGCGGGGACACAATGCCCCACGAGCAGTACTTC. It yields the protein CASGDTMPHEQYF.

The chain is built from TRBV9 and TRBJ2-5; D is undetermined. Deletions cut 3 bases from V and 4 bases from J, with 7 bases between. Germline CDR1 SGDLS, CDR2 YYNGEE. CDR3 length: 12 amino acids. The CDR3 loop reads CASSDLRETQYF. DNA of the CDR3: TGTGCCAGCAGCGATTTAAGAGAGACCCAGTACTTC. Full variable domain (rest looked up from reference TRBV9 and TRBJ2-5): DSGVTQTPKHLITATGQRVTLRCSPRSGDLSVYWYQQSLDQGLQFLIQYYNGEERAKGNILERFSAQQFPDLHSELNLSSLELGDSALYFCASSDLRETQYFGPGTRLLVL.

In its sample, this clone was seen a few times. This chain connects TRBV9 to TRBJ2-7; D gene uncertain. V dropped 4 bases and J dropped 3 bases, with 11 bases sitting between them. Germline-derived CDR1 and CDR2 are SGDLS and YYNGEE. The CDR3 runs 13 residues. Here the CDR3 reads CASSLGLHYEQYF. The CDR3 DNA reads as TGTGCCAGCAGCCTAGGGCTCCACTACGAGCAGTACTTC.

Only a few counts were recorded for this clone. The chain uses TRBV6-5 and TRBJ2-7, with 9 bases that match TRBD1. The CDR3 covers 14 residues. Germline assignment: CDR1 MNHEY and CDR2 SVGAGI. V gave up 6 bases and J gave up 5 bases; unmatched junction bases: 8. CDR3 coding DNA: TGTGCCAGCAGCTCCGGGACAGGGCCCAACGAGCAGTACTTC. Its protein product is CASSSGTGPNEQYF.

This chain uses TRBV9 with TRBJ2-1; no clear D gene. The V and J ends lost 3 bases and 8 bases respectively, with 9 bases between them. CDR1 is SGDLS and CDR2 is YYNGEE in the germline V gene. The CDR3 sequence is 12 residues long. Written as DNA, the CDR3 is TGTGCCAGCAGCGGGTTGCGTGATGAGCAGTTCTTC. Translation: CASSGLRDEQFF.